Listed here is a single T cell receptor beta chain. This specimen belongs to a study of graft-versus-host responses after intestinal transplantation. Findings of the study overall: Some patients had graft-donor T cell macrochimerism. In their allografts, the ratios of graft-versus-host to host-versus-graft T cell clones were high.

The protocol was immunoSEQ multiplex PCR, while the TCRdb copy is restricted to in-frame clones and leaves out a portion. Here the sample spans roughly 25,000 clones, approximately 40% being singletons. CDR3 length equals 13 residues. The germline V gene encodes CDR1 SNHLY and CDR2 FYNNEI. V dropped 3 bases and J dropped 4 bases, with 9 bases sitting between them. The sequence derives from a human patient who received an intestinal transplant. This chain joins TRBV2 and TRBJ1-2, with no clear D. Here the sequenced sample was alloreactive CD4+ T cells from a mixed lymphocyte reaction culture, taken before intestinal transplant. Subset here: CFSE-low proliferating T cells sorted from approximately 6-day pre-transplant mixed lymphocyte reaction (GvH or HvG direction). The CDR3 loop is CASSEAGSYGYTF. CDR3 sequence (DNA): TGTGCCAGCAGTGAGGCAGGTTCCTATGGCTACACCTTC. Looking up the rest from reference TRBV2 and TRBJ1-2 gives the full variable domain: EPEVTQTPSHQVTQMGQEVILRCVPISNHLYFYWYRQILGQKVEFLVSFYNNEISEKSEIFDDQFSVERPDGSNFTLKIRSTKLEDSAMYFCASSEAGSYGYTFGSGTRLTVV.